This T cell receptor beta chain was captured by sequencing in a study of T cell responses to AZD1222 COVID-19 vaccine. Findings and caveats of the study: Spike-specific TCR depth and breadth grew after two AZD1222 doses. No repertoire was sampled before or during the peak T cell response, only after it.

Profiling relied on immunoSEQ multiplex PCR, and the TCRdb table lists in-frame clones only, not all of them. The sample has roughly 69,000 clones, approximately 80% seen once. The length of the CDR3 is 16 residues. This clone showed up just once. As yet, its antigen is unknown. This sequence originates from an adult who received the AZD1222 COVID-19 vaccine. The chain links TRBV21-1 to TRBJ1-1. TRBV21-1 is a known pseudogene. The sequencing here drew on peripheral blood, taken 28 days after the second AZD1222 dose. The DNA of the CDR3 is TGTGCCAGCAGCAAAGGTCTGGGGGGGATGAACACTGAAGCTTTCTTT. This codes for CASSKGLGGMNTEAFF.